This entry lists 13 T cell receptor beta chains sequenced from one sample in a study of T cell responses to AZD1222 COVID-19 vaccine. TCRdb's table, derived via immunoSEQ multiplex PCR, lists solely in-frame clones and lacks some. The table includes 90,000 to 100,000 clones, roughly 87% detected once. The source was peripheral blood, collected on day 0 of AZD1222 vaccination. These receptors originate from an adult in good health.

The CDR3, as DNA: TGTGCCAGCAGCGTAGGGGTCAGCTCCTACGAGCAGTACTTC. Its translation is CASSVGVSSYEQYF. The chain employs TRBV9 and TRBJ2-7; D unresolved. Trimming stripped 0 bases from V and 0 bases from J, with 7 bases between. Per the germline V gene, CDR1 is SGDLS and CDR2 is YYNGEE. The CDR3 consists of 14 residues.

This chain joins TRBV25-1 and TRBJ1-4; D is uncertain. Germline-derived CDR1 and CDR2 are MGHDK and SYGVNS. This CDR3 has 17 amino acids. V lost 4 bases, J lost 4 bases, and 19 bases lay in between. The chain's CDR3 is CASSGSRSGQFNEKLFF. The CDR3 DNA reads TGTGCCAGCAGTGGGTCGCGATCCGGGCAGTTTAATGAAAAACTGTTTTTT.

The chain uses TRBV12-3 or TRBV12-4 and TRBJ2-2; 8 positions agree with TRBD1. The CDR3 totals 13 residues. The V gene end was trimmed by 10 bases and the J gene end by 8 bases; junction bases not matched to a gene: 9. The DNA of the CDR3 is TGTGCCACCCTTCCACGGGACAGGGGGGAGCTGTTTTTT. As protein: CATLPRDRGELFF.

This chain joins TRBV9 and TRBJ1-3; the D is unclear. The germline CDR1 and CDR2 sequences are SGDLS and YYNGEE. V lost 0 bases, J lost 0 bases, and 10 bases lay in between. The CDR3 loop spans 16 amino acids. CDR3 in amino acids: CASSVATSVSGNTIYF. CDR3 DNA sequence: TGTGCCAGCAGCGTAGCTACGAGCGTCTCTGGAAACACCATATATTTT.

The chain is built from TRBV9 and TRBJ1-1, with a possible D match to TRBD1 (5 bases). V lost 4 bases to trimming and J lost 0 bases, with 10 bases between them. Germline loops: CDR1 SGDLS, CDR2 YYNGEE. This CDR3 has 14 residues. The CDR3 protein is CASSPRGMNTEAFF. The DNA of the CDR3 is TGTGCCAGCAGCCCCCGGGGGATGAACACTGAAGCTTTCTTT. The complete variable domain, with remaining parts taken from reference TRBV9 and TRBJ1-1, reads DSGVTQTPKHLITATGQRVTLRCSPRSGDLSVYWYQQSLDQGLQFLIQYYNGEERAKGNILERFSAQQFPDLHSELNLSSLELGDSALYFCASSPRGMNTEAFFGQGTRLTVV.

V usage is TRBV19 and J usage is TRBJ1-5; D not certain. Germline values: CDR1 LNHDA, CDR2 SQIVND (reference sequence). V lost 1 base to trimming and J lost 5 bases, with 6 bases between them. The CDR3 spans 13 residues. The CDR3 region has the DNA TGTGCCAGTAGTATAGGGGGTTATCAGCCCCAGCATTTT. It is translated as CASSIGGYQPQHF. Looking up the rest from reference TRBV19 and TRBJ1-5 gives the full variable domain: DGGITQSPKYLFRKEGQNVTLSCEQNLNHDAMYWYRQDPGQGLRLIYYSQIVNDFQKGDIAEGYSVSREKKESFPLTVTSAQKNPTAFYLCASSIGGYQPQHFGDGTRLSIL.

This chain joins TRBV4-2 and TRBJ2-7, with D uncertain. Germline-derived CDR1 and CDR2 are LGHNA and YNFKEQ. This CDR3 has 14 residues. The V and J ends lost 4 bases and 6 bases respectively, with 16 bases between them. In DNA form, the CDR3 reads TGTGCCAGCAGCCCGGTGGCAAACCTAGGCGAGCAGTACGTC. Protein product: CASSPVANLGEQYV.

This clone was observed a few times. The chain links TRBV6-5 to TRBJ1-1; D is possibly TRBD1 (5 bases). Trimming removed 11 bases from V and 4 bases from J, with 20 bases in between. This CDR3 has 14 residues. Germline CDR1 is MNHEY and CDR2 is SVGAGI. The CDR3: CALQVVMGTTEAFF. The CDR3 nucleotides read TGTGCCCTCCAGGTGGTTATGGGGACCACTGAAGCTTTCTTT.

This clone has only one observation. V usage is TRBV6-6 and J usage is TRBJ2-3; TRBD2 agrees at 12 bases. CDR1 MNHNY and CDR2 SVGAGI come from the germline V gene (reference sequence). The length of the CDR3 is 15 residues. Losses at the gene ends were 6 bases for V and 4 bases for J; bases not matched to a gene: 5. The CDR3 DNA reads TGTGCCAGCAGATCTAGCGGGAGGGGCGCAGATACGCAGTATTTT. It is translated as CASRSSGRGADTQYF.

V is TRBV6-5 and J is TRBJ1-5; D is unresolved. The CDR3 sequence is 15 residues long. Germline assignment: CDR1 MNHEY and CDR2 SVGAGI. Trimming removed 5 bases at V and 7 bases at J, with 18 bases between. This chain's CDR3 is CASSPNPGLGQPQHF. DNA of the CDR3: TGTGCCAGCAGTCCAAACCCTGGGTTGGGGCAGCCCCAGCATTTT.

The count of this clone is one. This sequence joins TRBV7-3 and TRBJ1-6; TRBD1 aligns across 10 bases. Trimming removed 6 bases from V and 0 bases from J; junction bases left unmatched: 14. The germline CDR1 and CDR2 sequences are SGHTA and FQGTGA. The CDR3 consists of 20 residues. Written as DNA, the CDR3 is TGTGCCAGCAGTCAATGGCCCTGGGACAGGGGAAGCTCCTATAATTCACCCCTCCACTTT. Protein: CASSQWPWDRGSSYNSPLHF. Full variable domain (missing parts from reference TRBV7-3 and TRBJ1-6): GAGVSQTPSNKVTEKGKYVELRCDPISGHTALYWYRQSLGQGPEFLIYFQGTGAADDSGLPNDRFFAVRPEGSVSTLKIQRTERGDSAVYLCASSQWPWDRGSSYNSPLHFGNGTRLTVT.

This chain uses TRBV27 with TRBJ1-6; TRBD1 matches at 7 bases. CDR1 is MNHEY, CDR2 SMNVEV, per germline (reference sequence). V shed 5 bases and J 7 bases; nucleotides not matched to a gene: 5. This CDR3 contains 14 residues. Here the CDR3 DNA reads TGTGCCAGCAGTCCTTCAGGGGGAAATTCACCCCTCCACTTT. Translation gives CASSPSGGNSPLHF.

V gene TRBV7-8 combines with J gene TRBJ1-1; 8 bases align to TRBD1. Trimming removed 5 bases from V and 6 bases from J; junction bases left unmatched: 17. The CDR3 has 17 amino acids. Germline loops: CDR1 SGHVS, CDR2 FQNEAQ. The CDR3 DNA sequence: TGTGCCAGCAGCCTGACCAAACCAGGGGGCTGGGTGGCTGAAGCTTTCTTT. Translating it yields CASSLTKPGGWVAEAFF.